These 17 T cell receptor beta chains share one sample of origin, sequenced in a study of T cells after yellow fever vaccination (dated by TCRdb to between 2019 and 2020). The treatment or condition label, as the study defines it: live attenuated yellow fever vaccine strain. Library prep was done by 5' RACE. Data came from an Illumina HiSeq 2500. The public sequencing data were trimmed at Q25 with fastp and processed into clonotypes with MiXCR by TCRdb, which kept only in-frame beta chains. Rows merge per CDR3 protein into single entries with the most common DNA and genes. The sample table contains over 120,000 distinct CDR3 sequences; only one count was recorded for 6.6% of them. More than 0.55% of the sample rests with the top ten. This specimen was CD4+ T cells sorted from PBMCs, taken 10 days after the yellow fever booster vaccination. Receptors originate from a man in his thirties or forties who received the YFV17D yellow fever vaccine.

In this sample, this clonotype turned up many times. V gene TRBV23-1 combines with J gene TRBJ2-1; 7 bases line up with TRBD2. TRBV23-1 is an open reading frame, and its role is uncertain. The V segment lost 4 bases and the J segment 10 bases; nucleotides outside the gene matches: 10. CDR3 length: 14 residues. CDR3 protein: CASSRYPGTKEQFF. CDR3 bases: TGCGCCAGCAGTCGCTACCCCGGGACTAAGGAGCAGTTCTTC.

For this clonotype: Since a much larger clone is just one base distant, this may be a read error. This chain uses TRBV12-3 or TRBV12-4 with TRBJ2-1; D call uncertain. The CDR3 runs 16 residues. Here the CDR3 DNA reads TGTGCCAGCAGTTTGAGGAGACGGAACTCCTACAATAAGCAGTTCTTC. As protein: CASSLRRRNSYNKQFF.

The sample holds many counts of this clonotype. The CDR3 spells CSARVPGLGAYEQYF. The DNA for the CDR3 is TGCAGTGCTAGAGTGCCGGGACTCGGAGCCTACGAGCAGTACTTC. The gene calls are TRBV20-1 and TRBJ2-7, with a weak D call TRBD2 (6 bases). From germline, CDR1 is DFQATT and CDR2 SNEGSKA (reference sequence). V was shortened by 1 base and J by 2 bases, with 15 bases between the two germline ends. CDR3 size: 15 residues.

This clonotype was found many times. The gene calls are TRBV3-1 and TRBJ1-2, with TRBD1 identical over 7 bases. Losses at the gene ends were 8 bases for V and 7 bases for J; bases not matched to a gene: 7. This CDR3 is built from 12 residues. CDR1 and CDR2 (germline): LGHDT, YNNKEL (reference sequence). In nucleotides, the CDR3 is TGTGCCAGCCACAGACAGGGAGTTGGCTACACCTTC. Translation: CASHRQGVGYTF.

Ten or more counts support this clonotype. The V and J genes are TRBV5-1 and TRBJ1-2; D ambiguous. The ends were cut back, 6 bases at V and 0 bases at J, with 9 bases in the middle. The CDR3 loop spans 13 amino acids. Germline loops: CDR1 SGHRS, CDR2 YFSETQ. The DNA for the CDR3 is TGCGCCAGCACCGGCAGTACTAACTATGGCTACACCTTC. This encodes CASTGSTNYGYTF.

This clonotype was seen at least ten times. The V gene is TRBV15, the J gene TRBJ2-6; D unclear. Trimming left V 0 bases short and J 15 bases short, with 9 bases between. CDR1 and CDR2 from the germline V gene are LNHNV and YYDKDF (reference sequence). The CDR3 is 12 residues long. The CDR3 DNA is TGTGCCACCAGCAGAGAGGAACTCCGCCTGACTTTC. It translates to CATSREELRLTF.

This clonotype was observed a handful of times. The V gene is TRBV28, the J gene TRBJ2-7; no clear D. V was cut by 5 bases and J by 2 bases, with 10 bases left in between. CDR1 is MDHEN, CDR2 SYDVKM, per germline. The CDR3 covers 13 residues. The CDR3 loop reads CASSLRTAYEQYF. The DNA of the CDR3 is TGTGCCAGCAGTCTTAGGACGGCCTACGAGCAGTACTTC.

This clonotype was detected only a few times. J is TRBJ2-7 and V is TRBV20-1; the match to TRBD2 covers 8 bases. From germline, CDR1 is DFQATT and CDR2 SNEGSKA (reference sequence). V shed 3 bases and J 6 bases; nucleotides not matched to a gene: 7. The CDR3 is 13 amino acids. The CDR3 is CSARRIAGFEQYF. CDR3 sequence (DNA): TGCAGTGCTAGGAGGATAGCGGGGTTCGAGCAGTACTTC.

At least ten counts were recorded for this clonotype. The rearrangement uses TRBV4-2 and TRBJ2-7; the D gene is possibly TRBD1 (6 bases). Germline values: CDR1 LGHNA, CDR2 YNFKEQ. CDR3 length equals 14 residues. Trimming pared 3 bases from V and 5 bases from J, leaving 14 bases between. In DNA, the CDR3 is TGTGCCAGCAGCCATAGTCAGAGGGGGAACGAGCAGTACTTC. It encodes CASSHSQRGNEQYF.

DNA of the CDR3: TGCGCCAGCAGCCAAGAAGGGGCTAGCGGGAGCCACCAGAACTACGAGCAGTACTTC. Translated, it gives CASSQEGASGSHQNYEQYF. The chain recombines TRBV4-3 with TRBJ2-7, with 10 bases matching TRBD2. Per germline, CDR1 LGHNA and CDR2 YSLEER. Germline trimming cut 0 bases from V and 3 bases from J; bases unmatched to any gene: 14. There are 19 residues in the CDR3.

This clonotype was seen a handful of times. This chain links TRBV6-2 or TRBV6-3 with TRBJ1-6; D ambiguous. This CDR3 is built from 20 residues. Germline V CDR1 and CDR2: MNHEY, SVGEGT. Trimming left V 2 bases short and J 0 bases short, with 20 bases between. CDR3 amino acids: CASSYGWAGNSASYNSPLHF. CDR3 bases: TGTGCCAGCAGTTACGGATGGGCGGGAAATTCAGCCTCCTATAATTCACCCCTCCACTTT.

The sample holds many counts of this clonotype. The chain links TRBV11-2 to TRBJ2-3, with 10 nucleotides matching TRBD1. Per the germline V gene, CDR1 is SGHAT and CDR2 is FQNNGV. Unmatched junction bases numbered 11, after V lost 5 bases and J lost 3 bases. The CDR3 spans 17 residues. The CDR3, as DNA: TGTGCCAGCAGCATCCGGACAGGGGGTTTTAGGACAGATACGCAGTATTTT. As protein: CASSIRTGGFRTDTQYF.

In its sample, this clonotype was seen a few times. CDR3 residues: CSASQESNQPQHF. The CDR3 nucleotides are TGCAGCGCATCCCAGGAAAGCAATCAGCCCCAGCATTTT. The chain couples TRBV20-1 to TRBJ1-5, with unresolved D. Germline assignment: CDR1 DFQATT and CDR2 SNEGSKA (reference sequence). The CDR3 is 13 residues long.

This clonotype showed up many times. This chain links TRBV20-1 with TRBJ2-7, with TRBD1 as a possible D gene (5 bases). Per the germline V gene, CDR1 is DFQATT and CDR2 is SNEGSKA (reference sequence). Deletions cut 3 bases from V and 6 bases from J, with 12 bases between. This CDR3 is 12 amino acids long. In nucleotides, the CDR3 is TGCAGTGCTAGCAGGGCAGGGCTCGAGCAGTACTTC. Protein sequence: CSASRAGLEQYF.

The J gene is TRBJ2-7, the V gene TRBV10-3; no clear D. The CDR3 contains 14 residues. The V gene lost 6 bases and the J gene lost 0 bases, with 12 bases spanning the gap. Per the germline V gene, CDR1 is ENHRY and CDR2 is SYGVKD. The CDR3 DNA reads TGTGCCATCAGCCGGACGTGGAGCTCCTACGAGCAGTACTTC. Translation: CAISRTWSSYEQYF.

This clonotype was picked up many times. The chain combines TRBV15 with TRBJ2-5, with 7 bases matching TRBD2. The length of the CDR3 is 17 residues. J was trimmed by 6 bases and V by 1 base; bases with no gene match: 14. Germline CDR1 is LNHNV and CDR2 is YYDKDF (reference sequence). The CDR3 DNA is TGTGCCACCAGCAGAGTATCTCGGTCGGGGGGTAGAAAGACCCAGTACTTC. As protein: CATSRVSRSGGRKTQYF.

This clonotype was recorded at least ten times. V usage is TRBV6-5 and J usage is TRBJ2-5; D tentatively reads TRBD1 or TRBD2 (5 bases each). The V end was cut by 3 bases, the J end by 5 bases, with 10 bases between. The CDR3 totals 13 residues. Germline V gives CDR1 MNHEY, CDR2 SVGAGI. The CDR3 is CASSYGGSETQYF. CDR3 nucleotides: TGTGCCAGCAGTTATGGGGGATCTGAGACCCAGTACTTC.